Listed below are T cell receptor beta chains from one sample, sequenced in a study of pediatric ulcerative colitis. TCRdb's table, derived via immunoSEQ multiplex PCR, lists solely in-frame clones and lacks some. Of 30,000 to 35,000 clones detected, around 80% appear once; the ten largest clones hold 1.1%. Sequences were obtained from gut tissue. Source of these receptors: a boy younger than 18 with mild ulcerative colitis. The CDR3 runs from the conserved cysteine through the conserved F or W. Fields, in order: clone size, J gene, D gene, V gene, CDR3 DNA, CDR3 protein. A D gene is named only where the DNA matches it firmly. The size field is filled for only some rows; it gives once, few, many or a size class.

NA TRBJ1-1 TRBD1 TRBV30 TGTGCCTGGAAACACAGGGGCAGGTACACTGAAGCTTTCTTT CAWKHRGRYTEAFF
NA TRBJ1-2 TRBD1 TRBV6-5 TGTGCCAGCAGTGTAGACAGGGCACCCTATGGCTACACCTTC CASSVDRAPYGYTF
NA TRBJ1-3 NA TRBV4-1 TGCGCCAGCAGCCCCCGACAGCGTCGCTCTGGAAACACCATATATTTT CASSPRQRRSGNTIYF
NA TRBJ1-2 NA TRBV5-1 TGCGCCAGCAGCTTGTGGGGGGGTGGCTATGGCTACACCTTC CASSLWGGGYGYTF
NA TRBJ2-1 NA TRBV7-8 TGTGCCAGCAGCCCAAAAATAGGGGGAAATTCCTACAATGAGCAGTTCTTC CASSPKIGGNSYNEQFF
few TRBJ1-1 NA TRBV9 TGTGCCAGCAGCGTGTTAGACACTGAAGCTTTCTTT CASSVLDTEAFF
NA TRBJ1-4 TRBD1 TRBV5-1 TGCGCCAGCAGCTTACGGACAGGGGATAATGAAAAACTGTTTTTT CASSLRTGDNEKLFF
NA TRBJ2-3 NA TRBV27 TGTGCCAGCTTATCGGCGGGGAATACGCAGTATTTT CASLSAGNTQYF
NA TRBJ2-2 NA TRBV5-4 TGTGCCAGCAGCTTGGACAGGGCTAACACCGGGGAGCTGTTTTTT CASSLDRANTGELFF
NA TRBJ2-3 NA TRBV6-6 TGTGCCAGCAGTTACGGCGGCTCAGATACGCAGTATTTT CASSYGGSDTQYF
NA TRBJ2-2 NA TRBV27 TGTGCCAGCAGTTTAGAGGTGTCCGGACCAAACACCGGGGAGCTGTTTTTT CASSLEVSGPNTGELFF
NA TRBJ1-1 NA TRBV5-1 TGCGCCAGCAGCTTGGTCCCGGTGAACACTGAAGCTTTCTTT CASSLVPVNTEAFF
NA TRBJ1-2 NA TRBV6-5 TGTGCCAGCAGTTACGAGGAGAGGGACTATGGCTACACCTTC CASSYEERDYGYTF
once TRBJ2-7 NA TRBV5-5 TGTGCCAGCAGCTTGGTTCCGGGGGCCTACGAGCAGTACTTC CASSLVPGAYEQYF
once TRBJ1-4 NA TRBV6-1 TGTGCCAGCAACCAGTTTAATGAAAAACTGTTTTTT CASNQFNEKLFF
NA TRBJ1-1 NA TRBV9 TGTGCCAGCAGCGTAGGGGGCAGTGGGAACCCTAGGACTGAAGCTTTCTTT CASSVGGSGNPRTEAFF
once TRBJ2-1 TRBD2 TRBV5-1 TGCGCCAGCAGCATTGAAGCGGGACTAGCGGGGGGACCGTACAATGAGCAGTTCTTC CASSIEAGLAGGPYNEQFF
NA TRBJ2-7 TRBD2 TRBV4-2 TGTGCCAGCAGCCAAGATCTTCTAGCGGGGGACCCTTACGAGCAGTACTTC CASSQDLLAGDPYEQYF
few TRBJ1-2 TRBD1 TRBV19 TGTGCCAGTAGTATCGACAGGGGTAGCTATGGCTACACCTTC CASSIDRGSYGYTF
once TRBJ2-7 NA TRBV5-1 TGCGCCAGCAGCTGGGACATATCCTACGAGCAGTACTTC CASSWDISYEQYF
NA TRBJ2-3 NA TRBV7-8 TGTGCCAGCAGCTATTTGAGGGATACGCAGTATTTT CASSYLRDTQYF
NA TRBJ2-4 NA TRBV7-6 TGTGCCAGCAGCTTAGCGTCCGGGGTATGGGCCAAAAACATTCAGTACTTC CASSLASGVWAKNIQYF
NA TRBJ1-2 TRBD1 TRBV10-3 TGTGCCATCAGTGAAGTGTGGTCCAGGGGGGCTAACTATGGCTACACCTTC CAISEVWSRGANYGYTF
NA TRBJ2-1 NA TRBV9 TGTGCCAGCAGCGTATTGGCAGGGGGGGATGAGCAGTTCTTC CASSVLAGGDEQFF